One and the same sample provided the 14 T cell receptor beta chains below, sequenced in a study of T cell changes during pregnancy in multiple sclerosis. TCRdb keeps only in-frame clones here, not all; method: immunoSEQ multiplex PCR. The repertoire has some 55,000 clones, around nine tenths of them found once; the top ten carry 5.3%. Sequencing was done on a sample of peripheral blood from another person, used as feeder cells. These receptors were collected from a human donor whose cells served as feeder cells for cultures in a pregnancy study.

Details on this clone: At one end the junction does not follow the germline gene, possibly because of a read error. The chain is built from TRBV5-4 and TRBJ2-7; 8 positions match TRBD1. The CDR3 totals 16 residues. Germline assignment: CDR1 SGHNT and CDR2 YYREEE (reference sequence). CDR3 residues: CASSPGQGRGAYEQYF. The CDR3 DNA reads as TGCGCCAGCAGCCCAGGACAGGGTCGGGGAGCCTACGAGCAGTACTTC.

J is TRBJ1-6 and V is TRBV28; 7 nucleotides agree with TRBD1. The CDR3 runs 14 residues. V dropped 4 bases and J dropped 7; count of bases not matched to a gene: 4. Germline V CDR1 and CDR2: MDHEN, SYDVKM. CDR3 DNA sequence: TGTGCCAGCAGTTCCACAGGGGAAAATTCACCCCTCCACTTT. Protein: CASSSTGENSPLHF.

This clone was counted only a few times. This chain links TRBV11-2 with TRBJ1-2; no clear D. Germline V gene data show CDR1 as SGHAT and CDR2 as FQNNGV. Trimming left V 1 base short and J 2 bases short, with 11 bases between. The CDR3 consists of 15 residues. CDR3 sequence: CASSLVPRWNYGYTF. The DNA for the CDR3 is TGTGCCAGCAGCTTAGTCCCCCGGTGGAACTATGGCTACACCTTC.

This chain links TRBV2 with TRBJ2-7; 7 bases line up with TRBD1. The V gene's germline CDR1 is SNHLY and CDR2 FYNNEI. The J segment lost 0 bases and the V segment lost 4 bases, leaving 9 bases of the junction unmatched. CDR3 size: 16 residues. CDR3 sequence reads: CASSGWGQSSSYEQYF. The CDR3 DNA reads as TGTGCCAGCAGTGGCTGGGGACAGTCATCCTCCTACGAGCAGTACTTC.

This chain joins TRBV18 and TRBJ1-4; unclear D gene. CDR1 is KGHSH and CDR2 is LQKENI in the germline V gene. The CDR3 consists of 13 residues. Trimming pared 6 bases from V and 7 bases from J, leaving 12 bases between. The CDR3 loop is CASSPSSGEKLFF. The CDR3 nucleotides are TGTGCCAGCTCCCCCTCGTCGGGTGAAAAACTGTTTTTT.

This chain links TRBV4-1 with TRBJ1-3, with 9 bases fitting TRBD1. V lost 0 bases, J lost 3 bases, and 6 bases stayed unmatched. Germline V gene data show CDR1 as MGHRA and CDR2 as YSYEKL. The CDR3 contains 17 residues. The CDR3 protein is CASSQDTYRGRGNTIYF. CDR3 nucleotides: TGCGCCAGCAGCCAAGATACGTACAGGGGGCGTGGAAACACCATATATTTT.

The chain combines TRBV10-3 with TRBJ1-1, with a tentative D call TRBD1 (5 bases). The length of the CDR3 is 13 residues. The V and J ends lost 8 bases and 4 bases respectively, with 14 bases between them. Germline V gives CDR1 ENHRY, CDR2 SYGVKD. CDR3 DNA sequence: TGTGCCATCTGGAGTGGCGGGGGCACTGAAGCTTTCTTT. This gives the protein CAIWSGGGTEAFF.

V and J are TRBV5-4 and TRBJ2-1; TRBD1 matches 7 bases. Germline V lookup: CDR1 SGHNT, CDR2 YYREEE (reference sequence). The CDR3 totals 15 residues. Trimming took 4 bases from V and 3 from J; bases not matched to a gene: 7. CDR3 DNA sequence: TGTGCCAGCAGCGGGGGACAGCACAGCTACAATGAGCAGTTCTTC. Translated, it gives CASSGGQHSYNEQFF. Based on the CDR3 plus reference TRBV5-4 and TRBJ2-1, the full variable domain is ETGVTQSPTHLIKTRGQQVTLRCSSQSGHNTVSWYQQALGQGPQFIFQYYREEENGRGNFPPRFSGLQFPNYSSELNVNALELDDSALYLCASSGGQHSYNEQFFGPGTRLTVL.

V and J are TRBV7-2 and TRBJ2-7; TRBD1 matches 9 bases. Germline V CDR1 and CDR2: SGHTA, FQGNSA. V was pared by 0 bases and J by 2 bases, with 2 bases of the junction left unmatched. This CDR3 contains 15 residues. The CDR3 DNA is TGTGCCAGCAGCTTAGCGACAGGGGGACCCTACGAGCAGTACTTC. Its protein product is CASSLATGGPYEQYF.

The rearrangement uses TRBV19 and TRBJ1-1; 8 bases line up with TRBD1. The V gene end was trimmed by 4 bases and the J gene end by 7 bases; junction bases not matched to a gene: 14. Germline CDR1 is LNHDA and CDR2 is SQIVND (reference sequence). This CDR3 is 16 amino acids long. The CDR3: CASSNYPRTGLGEAFF. The CDR3 DNA follows: TGTGCCAGTAGTAACTACCCCCGGACAGGGTTGGGTGAAGCTTTCTTT.

The chain links TRBV7-3 to TRBJ1-1, with 8 bases identical to TRBD1. This CDR3 contains 16 residues. V shed 1 base, J shed 5 bases, and the junction held 9 bases outside the gene matches. The germline V gene encodes CDR1 SGHTA and CDR2 FQGTGA. This CDR3 reads CASSLNPQGARTEAFF. The CDR3 nucleotides read TGTGCCAGCAGCTTAAATCCCCAGGGGGCGCGGACTGAAGCTTTCTTT.

The rearrangement links TRBV7-9 to TRBJ1-2; D unresolved. The CDR3 totals 13 residues. Trimming left V 2 bases short and J 1 base short, with 5 bases between. Germline loops: CDR1 SEHNR, CDR2 FQNEAQ (reference sequence). In DNA, the CDR3 is TGTGCCAGCAGCTTACTCGGTAACTATGGCTACACCTTC. Protein: CASSLLGNYGYTF. The entire variable domain, with the rest obtained from reference TRBV7-9 and TRBJ1-2, is as follows: DTGVSQNPRHKITKRGQNVTFRCDPISEHNRLYWYRQTLGQGPEFLTYFQNEAQLEKSRLLSDRFSAERPKGSFSTLEIQRTEQGDSAMYLCASSLLGNYGYTFGSGTRLTVV.

The chain carries TRBV2 and TRBJ2-3; no firm D call. V dropped 2 bases and J dropped 0 bases, with 9 bases sitting between them. Germline lookup yields CDR1 SNHLY and CDR2 FYNNEI. CDR3 length: 15 amino acids. CDR3 in amino acids: CASSEYPASTDTQYF. The CDR3 DNA is TGTGCCAGCAGTGAATATCCGGCTAGCACAGATACGCAGTATTTT.

The V call is TRBV9, the J call TRBJ2-2; TRBD2 aligns across 10 bases. The V segment lost 4 bases and the J segment 2 bases; nucleotides outside the gene matches: 23. The CDR3 has 22 amino acids. Germline CDR1 is SGDLS and CDR2 is YYNGEE. The CDR3 DNA follows: TGTGCCAGCAGCAGGCCCCATCCCCACCGCGGGACTAGCGATTCCAACACCGGGGAGCTGTTTTTT. This translates into CASSRPHPHRGTSDSNTGELFF.